This TCR beta chain was recovered during a study of long-term antiretroviral therapy in people with HIV. At the survey level, the v3.0 immunoSEQ assay was run. Measured with immunoSEQ multiplex PCR; TCRdb has only the in-frame clones, and not every one. The sample records around 34,000 clones, roughly 76% being singletons. Germline V gives CDR1 MNHEY, CDR2 SVGAGI. Deletions cut 4 bases from V and 8 bases from J, with 8 bases between. The CDR3 has 12 amino acids. This clone was seen a handful of times. The material was unsorted PBMCs, obtained 1.5 years after starting antiretroviral therapy. The TCR was taken from a man between 18 and 35 years old with HIV. The chain carries TRBV6-5 and TRBJ2-2; tentatively, D is TRBD2 (5 bases). The CDR3 nucleotides are TGTGCCAGCAGTTTTAGCGAAGGGGAGCTGTTTTTT. Translated: CASSFSEGELFF.